Below are 23 T cell receptor beta chains sequenced from a single sample in a study of long-term antiretroviral therapy in people with HIV. immunoSEQ v3.0 was run at survey level. Sequencing used immunoSEQ multiplex PCR; TCRdb keeps in-frame clones, though not all of them. The top ten clones hold 9.5% to 15% of a sample with around 21,000 clones, approximately 80% of them seen once. This material consisted of unsorted PBMCs, taken 0.1 years before starting antiretroviral therapy. The receptors derive from a man in his forties with HIV.

The chain couples TRBV5-5 to TRBJ2-4, with D possibly called TRBD1 or TRBD2 (5 bases each). Trimming removed 4 bases at V and 1 base at J, with 15 bases between. The CDR3 has 16 amino acids. Per the germline V gene, CDR1 is SGHKS and CDR2 is YYEKEE (reference sequence). This CDR3 reads CASSHSGTTAKNIQYF. For the CDR3, the DNA is TGTGCCAGCAGCCATTCCGGGACGACGGCCAAAAACATTCAGTACTTC.

The CDR3 sequence: CASEGGNYGYTF. The CDR3 coding sequence is TGTGCCAGCGAGGGTGGTAACTATGGCTACACCTTC. This chain links TRBV14 with TRBJ1-2; D is unresolved. Germline V gives CDR1 SGHDN, CDR2 FVKESK. V was shortened by 8 bases and J by 1 base, with 8 bases between the two germline ends. CDR3 length: 12 amino acids. Filled out from reference TRBV14 and TRBJ1-2, the complete variable domain reads EAGVTQFPSHSVIEKGQTVTLRCDPISGHDNLYWYRRVMGKEIKFLLHFVKESKQDESGMPNNRFLAERTGGTYSTLKVQPAELEDSGVYFCASEGGNYGYTFGSGTRLTVV.

This clone has a single count. The chain carries TRBV6-6 and TRBJ2-7, with 7 bases identical to TRBD2. Germline V gives CDR1 MNHNY, CDR2 SVGAGI (reference sequence). The V segment lost 4 bases and the J segment 7 bases; nucleotides outside the gene matches: 13. The CDR3 length is 15 residues. Written as DNA, the CDR3 is TGTGCCAGCAGTTCCACCTCTAGCGGCCCCGGGGAGCAGTACTTC. Translating it yields CASSSTSSGPGEQYF.

The CDR3: CSAIETQYF. CDR3 DNA sequence: TGCAGTGCTATAGAGACCCAGTACTTC. The chain recombines TRBV20-1 with TRBJ2-5; D gene ambiguous. Germline loops: CDR1 DFQATT, CDR2 SNEGSKA (reference sequence). V lost 4 bases, J lost 4 bases, and 1 base lay in between. The CDR3 spans 9 residues.

The V and J genes are TRBV28 and TRBJ2-2, with 9 bases identical to TRBD1. V trimming: 4 bases; J trimming: 1 base; junction bases outside the gene matches: 4. The CDR3 length is 16 residues. CDR1 and CDR2 from the germline V gene are MDHEN and SYDVKM. The CDR3 loop reads CASSWEDRGNTGELFF. CDR3 DNA sequence: TGTGCCAGCAGTTGGGAGGACAGGGGGAACACCGGGGAGCTGTTTTTT.

This clone has just a few counts. This chain links TRBV10-2 with TRBJ1-4; TRBD1 matches at 8 bases. This CDR3 spans 15 amino acids. Germline values: CDR1 WSHSY, CDR2 SAAADI. Losses at the gene ends were 6 bases for V and 4 bases for J; bases not matched to a gene: 7. CDR3 DNA sequence: TGCGCCAGCAGGGATACAGGGGGGCTTAATGAAAAACTGTTTTTT. The encoded protein is CASRDTGGLNEKLFF.

This sequence joins TRBV6-5 and TRBJ1-4; weak D call: TRBD1 (5 bases). V dropped 0 bases and J dropped 8 bases, with 7 bases sitting between them. The germline V gene encodes CDR1 MNHEY and CDR2 SVGAGI. The length of the CDR3 is 13 residues. The DNA of the CDR3 is TGTGCCAGCAGTTACTCTGGGACGGAAAAACTGTTTTTT. This codes for CASSYSGTEKLFF.

The V and J genes are TRBV18 and TRBJ2-5; 13 bases map to TRBD2. The DNA end favors TRBJ2-7, so the J call may be wrong. CDR1 is KGHSH, CDR2 LQKENI, per germline. This CDR3 contains 15 residues. The CDR3 loop is CASSPGLAGDPEQYF. DNA of the CDR3: TGTGCCAGCTCACCCGGACTAGCGGGAGATCCCGAGCAGTACTTC.

In its sample, this clone was seen once. The chain couples TRBV29-1 to TRBJ1-1; the D gene is possibly TRBD1 (5 bases). This CDR3 has 12 residues. Between the trimmed V and J ends, which lost 3 bases and 6 bases, there was a span of 11 bases. In germline, CDR1 is SQVTM, CDR2 ANQGSEA. CDR3 in DNA: TGCAGCGTTGACTGGGGGGTACCTGAAGCTTTCTTT. Translated, it gives CSVDWGVPEAFF.

The J gene is TRBJ1-4, the V gene TRBV5-6; 9 bases match TRBD1. Germline lookup yields CDR1 SGHDT and CDR2 YYEEEE. V dropped 4 bases and J dropped 6; count of bases not matched to a gene: 4. The CDR3 consists of 14 residues. The CDR3 nucleotides are TGTGCCAGCAGCAGGACAGGGGATTATGAAAAACTGTTTTTT. Translating it yields CASSRTGDYEKLFF. Using reference TRBV5-6 and TRBJ1-4 for the parts outside the CDR3, the full variable domain is DAGVTQSPTHLIKTRGQQVTLRCSPKSGHDTVSWYQQALGQGPQFIFQYYEEEERQRGNFPDRFSGHQFPNYSSELNVNALLLGDSALYLCASSRTGDYEKLFFGSGTQLSVL.

This chain joins TRBV7-8 and TRBJ2-5; D possibly corresponds to TRBD1 (5 bases). The CDR3 spans 14 residues. Germline values: CDR1 SGHVS, CDR2 FQNEAQ. V lost 3 bases and J 7 bases, leaving 15 bases between the germline ends. This CDR3 is CASSFLLGTGTQYF. The CDR3, as DNA: TGTGCCAGCAGCTTCCTTTTAGGTACAGGGACCCAGTACTTC. The entire variable domain, with the rest obtained from reference TRBV7-8 and TRBJ2-5, is as follows: GAGVSQSPRYKVAKRGQDVALRCDPISGHVSLFWYQQALGQGPEFLTYFQNEAQLDKSGLPSDRFFAERPEGSVSTLKIQRTQQEDSAVYLCASSFLLGTGTQYFGPGTRLLVL.

The V and J genes are TRBV7-9 and TRBJ1-6; unclear D gene. Germline values: CDR1 SEHNR, CDR2 FQNEAQ (reference sequence). The length of the CDR3 is 12 residues. The V end lost 2 bases, the J end lost 9 bases, and 5 bases lay between the germline ends. The CDR3 loop reads CASSLMVSPLHF. The CDR3 nucleotides read TGTGCCAGCAGCTTAATGGTTTCACCCCTCCACTTT.

In its sample, this clone was seen a few times. This chain joins TRBV6-1 and TRBJ1-3, with 8 bases matching TRBD1. Germline V gene sequence: CDR1 MNHNS, CDR2 SASEGT. The V segment lost 4 bases and the J segment 4 bases; nucleotides outside the gene matches: 12. The CDR3 sequence is 17 residues long. The CDR3 spells CASSGGLRGRRGNTIYF. The CDR3, as DNA: TGTGCCAGCAGTGGCGGCCTCAGGGGGCGAAGAGGAAACACCATATATTTT.

This chain links TRBV7-9 with TRBJ2-7; D is unresolved. Looked up from germline, CDR1 is SEHNR and CDR2 is FQNEAQ (reference sequence). The CDR3 runs to 11 residues. The V end lost 5 bases, the J end lost 6 bases, and 8 bases lay between the germline ends. The CDR3 here is CASSASSEQYF. CDR3 in DNA: TGTGCCAGCAGCGCTAGTAGCGAGCAGTACTTC.

The DNA for the CDR3 is TGTGCCAGTAGTATTCCGGGACAGGGGAGCGACGAGCAGTACTTC. Amino acids: CASSIPGQGSDEQYF. V and J are TRBV19 and TRBJ2-7; 10 nucleotides line up with TRBD1. The CDR3 runs to 15 residues. The germline V gene encodes CDR1 LNHDA and CDR2 SQIVND (reference sequence). The V and J ends lost 3 bases and 5 bases, in that order; junction bases with no gene match: 7.

The chain combines TRBV21-1 with TRBJ2-7; the D call TRBD2 from the table was never checked on the DNA. TRBV21-1 is assigned pseudogene status. The CDR3 contains 16 residues. The CDR3: CASSPPPPSGDYEQYF. CDR3 coding DNA: TGTGCCAGCAGCCCCCCTCCTCCTAGCGGGGACTACGAGCAGTACTTC.

This sequence joins TRBV6-1 and TRBJ1-4, with 8 bases identical to TRBD1. V was clipped by 6 bases and J by 8 bases; unmatched bases: 5. The germline gives CDR1 MNHNS, CDR2 SASEGT. The CDR3 length is 13 residues. CDR3 loop: CASRDRAGEKLFF. CDR3 nucleotide sequence: TGTGCCAGCAGGGACAGGGCGGGCGAAAAACTGTTTTTT.

The V call is TRBV9, the J call TRBJ2-7, with D unclear. CDR3 length: 14 residues. Germline lookup yields CDR1 SGDLS and CDR2 YYNGEE. Between the trimmed V and J ends, which lost 0 bases and 4 bases, there was a span of 11 bases. The CDR3 here is CASSVEGRAYEQYF. CDR3 DNA: TGTGCCAGCAGCGTAGAAGGAAGAGCGTACGAGCAGTACTTC.

The chain recombines TRBV6-1 with TRBJ1-3; D gene uncertain. V lost 2 bases and J lost 0, with 8 bases in between. This CDR3 has 15 residues. From germline, CDR1 is MNHNS and CDR2 SASEGT. The DNA for the CDR3 is TGTGCCAGCAGTGAAACACAGTACTCTGGAAACACCATATATTTT. Protein product: CASSETQYSGNTIYF.

The rearrangement joins TRBV18 to TRBJ2-5; 7 nucleotides align to TRBD1. This CDR3 region has 15 residues. The germline V gene has CDR1 KGHSH and CDR2 LQKENI. The trim removed 4 bases at V and 3 bases at J, leaving 8 bases unmatched. The CDR3 here is CASSLLGTEKETQYF. DNA for the CDR3: TGTGCCAGCTCACTACTTGGGACAGAAAAAGAGACCCAGTACTTC.

There are a few counts of this clone. The chain has TRBV6-4 and TRBJ1-6, with D uncertain. Between the trimmed V and J ends, which lost 5 bases and 7 bases, there was a span of 12 bases. The CDR3 has 14 amino acids. Germline CDR1 reads MRHNA; CDR2 reads SNTAGT. CDR3 in DNA: TGTGCCAGCAGTTCCACGCCGGGCAATTCACCCCTCCACTTT. It yields the protein CASSSTPGNSPLHF.

This clone was counted only a few times. This rearrangement joins TRBV7-2 to TRBJ2-7; D is undetermined. Germline values: CDR1 SGHTA, CDR2 FQGNSA. V shed 1 base and J shed 5 bases, with 3 bases lying between them. The CDR3 runs 11 residues. The CDR3 DNA is TGTGCCAGCAGCTTAGTGGACGAGCAGTACTTC. Its translation is CASSLVDEQYF. Looking up the rest from reference TRBV7-2 and TRBJ2-7 gives the full variable domain: GAGVSQSPSNKVTEKGKDVELRCDPISGHTALYWYRQSLGQGLEFLIYFQGNSAPDKSGLPSDRFSAERTGGSVSTLTIQRTQQEDSAVYLCASSLVDEQYFGPGTRLTVT.

This chain connects TRBV9 to TRBJ2-3, with D perhaps TRBD1 (6 bases). CDR3 length: 16 amino acids. The V gene's germline CDR1 is SGDLS and CDR2 YYNGEE. With 0 bases removed from V and 3 bases from J, the gap between germline ends came to 14 bases. CDR3 in amino acids: CASSVAQGGLTDTQYF. The CDR3, as DNA: TGTGCCAGCAGCGTAGCACAGGGTGGGTTGACAGATACGCAGTATTTT.